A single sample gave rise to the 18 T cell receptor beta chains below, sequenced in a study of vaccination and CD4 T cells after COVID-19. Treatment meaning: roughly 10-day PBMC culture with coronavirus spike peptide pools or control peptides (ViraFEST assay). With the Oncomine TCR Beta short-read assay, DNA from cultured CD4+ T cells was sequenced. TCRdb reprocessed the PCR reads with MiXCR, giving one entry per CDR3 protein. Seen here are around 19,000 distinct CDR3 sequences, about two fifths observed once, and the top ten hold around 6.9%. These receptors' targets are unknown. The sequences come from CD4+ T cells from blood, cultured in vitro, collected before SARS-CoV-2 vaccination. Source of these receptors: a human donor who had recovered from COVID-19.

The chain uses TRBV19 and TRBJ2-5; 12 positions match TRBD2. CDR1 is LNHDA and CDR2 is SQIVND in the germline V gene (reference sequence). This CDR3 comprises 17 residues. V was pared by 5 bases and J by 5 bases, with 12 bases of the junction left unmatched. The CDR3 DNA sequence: TGTGCCAGTAGTGCGGATCTAGCGGGGGGGCTTAAGGAGACCCAGTACTTC. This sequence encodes CASSADLAGGLKETQYF.

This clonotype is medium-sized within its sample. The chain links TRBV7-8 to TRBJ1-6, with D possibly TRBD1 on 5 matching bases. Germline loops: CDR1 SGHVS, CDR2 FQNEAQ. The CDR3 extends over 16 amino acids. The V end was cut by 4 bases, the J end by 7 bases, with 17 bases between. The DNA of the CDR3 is TGTGCCAGCAGCTGGACTACGGGGCAACAAAATTCACCCCTCCACTTT. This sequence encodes CASSWTTGQQNSPLHF.

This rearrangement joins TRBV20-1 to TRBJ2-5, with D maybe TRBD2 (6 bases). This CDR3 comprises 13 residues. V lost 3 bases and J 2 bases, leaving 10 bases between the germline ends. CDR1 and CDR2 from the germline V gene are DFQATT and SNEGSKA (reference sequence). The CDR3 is CSASPAGQETQYF. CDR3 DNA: TGCAGTGCTAGTCCCGCGGGGCAAGAGACCCAGTACTTC.

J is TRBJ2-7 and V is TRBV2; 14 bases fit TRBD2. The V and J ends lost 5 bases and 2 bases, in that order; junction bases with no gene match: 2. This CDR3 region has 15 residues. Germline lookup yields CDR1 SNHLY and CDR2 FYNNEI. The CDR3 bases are TGTGCCAGCAGTCGACTAGCGGGAGGGACCTACGAGCAGTACTTC. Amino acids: CASSRLAGGTYEQYF.

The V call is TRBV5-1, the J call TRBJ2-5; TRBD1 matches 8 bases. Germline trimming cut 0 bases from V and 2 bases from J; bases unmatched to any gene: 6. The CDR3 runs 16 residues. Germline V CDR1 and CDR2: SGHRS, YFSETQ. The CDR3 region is CASSLGVGTGQETQYF. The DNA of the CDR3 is TGCGCCAGCAGCTTGGGGGTCGGGACAGGACAAGAGACCCAGTACTTC.

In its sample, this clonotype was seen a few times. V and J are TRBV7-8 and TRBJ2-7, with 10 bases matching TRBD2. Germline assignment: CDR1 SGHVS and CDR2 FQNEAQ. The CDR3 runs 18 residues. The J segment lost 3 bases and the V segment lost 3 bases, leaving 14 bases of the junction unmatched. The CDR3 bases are TGTGCCAGCAGCTTTTTACGAGCGGGGGGGCTTAACATCTACGAGCAGTACTTC. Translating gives CASSFLRAGGLNIYEQYF.

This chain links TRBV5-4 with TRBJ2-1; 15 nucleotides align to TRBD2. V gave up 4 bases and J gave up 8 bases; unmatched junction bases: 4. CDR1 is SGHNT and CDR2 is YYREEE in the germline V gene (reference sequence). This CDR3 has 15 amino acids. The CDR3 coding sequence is TGTGCCAGCAGCCAGGGACTAGCGGGAGGTCATGAGCAGTTCTTC. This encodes CASSQGLAGGHEQFF.

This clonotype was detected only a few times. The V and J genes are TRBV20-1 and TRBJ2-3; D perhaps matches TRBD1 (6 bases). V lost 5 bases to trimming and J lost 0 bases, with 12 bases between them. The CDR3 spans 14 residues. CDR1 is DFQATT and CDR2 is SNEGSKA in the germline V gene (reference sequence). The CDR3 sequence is CSAGGSGSTDTQYF. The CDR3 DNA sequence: TGCAGTGCTGGGGGCTCAGGGAGCACAGATACGCAGTATTTT.

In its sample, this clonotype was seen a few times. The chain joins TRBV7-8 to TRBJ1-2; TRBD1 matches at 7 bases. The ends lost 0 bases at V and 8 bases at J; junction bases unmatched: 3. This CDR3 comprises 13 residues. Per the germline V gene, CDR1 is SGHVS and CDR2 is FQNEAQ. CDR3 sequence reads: CASSLAGGQGYTF. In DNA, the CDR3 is TGTGCCAGCAGCTTAGCAGGGGGCCAAGGCTACACCTTC. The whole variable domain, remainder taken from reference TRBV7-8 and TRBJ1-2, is GAGVSQSPRYKVAKRGQDVALRCDPISGHVSLFWYQQALGQGPEFLTYFQNEAQLDKSGLPSDRFFAERPEGSVSTLKIQRTQQEDSAVYLCASSLAGGQGYTFGSGTRLTVV.

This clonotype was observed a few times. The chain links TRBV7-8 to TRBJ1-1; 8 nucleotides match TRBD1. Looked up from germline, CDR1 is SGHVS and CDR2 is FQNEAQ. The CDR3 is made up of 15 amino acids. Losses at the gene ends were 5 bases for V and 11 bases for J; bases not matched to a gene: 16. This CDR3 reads CASSARTGITLGAFF. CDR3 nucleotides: TGTGCCAGCAGCGCAAGGACAGGGATCACCCTAGGGGCTTTCTTT.

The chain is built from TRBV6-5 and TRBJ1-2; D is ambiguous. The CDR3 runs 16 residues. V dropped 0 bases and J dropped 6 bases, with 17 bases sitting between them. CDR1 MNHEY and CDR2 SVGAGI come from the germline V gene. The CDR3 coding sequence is TGTGCCAGCAGTTACTCGAAAAAAAGGATAACGGATGGCTACACCTTC. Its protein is CASSYSKKRITDGYTF.

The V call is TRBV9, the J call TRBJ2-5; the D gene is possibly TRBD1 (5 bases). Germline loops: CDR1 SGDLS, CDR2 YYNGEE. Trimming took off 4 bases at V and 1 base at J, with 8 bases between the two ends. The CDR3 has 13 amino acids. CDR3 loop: CASSPGSQETQYF. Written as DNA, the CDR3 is TGTGCCAGCAGCCCAGGGTCCCAAGAGACCCAGTACTTC.

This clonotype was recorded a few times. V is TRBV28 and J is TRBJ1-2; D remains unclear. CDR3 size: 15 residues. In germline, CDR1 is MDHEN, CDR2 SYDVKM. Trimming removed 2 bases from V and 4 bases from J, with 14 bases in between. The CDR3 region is CASSLHGRPSYGYTF. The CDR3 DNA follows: TGTGCCAGCAGTTTACACGGACGGCCGAGCTATGGCTACACCTTC.

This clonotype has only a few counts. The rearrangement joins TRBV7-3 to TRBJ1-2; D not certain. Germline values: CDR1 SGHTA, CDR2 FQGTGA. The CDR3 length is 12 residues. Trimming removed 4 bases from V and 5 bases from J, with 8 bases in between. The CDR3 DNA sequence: TGTGCCAGCAGCTGGTCAGATTATGGCTACACCTTC. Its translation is CASSWSDYGYTF. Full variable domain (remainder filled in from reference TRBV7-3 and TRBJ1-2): GAGVSQTPSNKVTEKGKYVELRCDPISGHTALYWYRQSLGQGPEFLIYFQGTGAADDSGLPNDRFFAVRPEGSVSTLKIQRTERGDSAVYLCASSWSDYGYTFGSGTRLTVV.

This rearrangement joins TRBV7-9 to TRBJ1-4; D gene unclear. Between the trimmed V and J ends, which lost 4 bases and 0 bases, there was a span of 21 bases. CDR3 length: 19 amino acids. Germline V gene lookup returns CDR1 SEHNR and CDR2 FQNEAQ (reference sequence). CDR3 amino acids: CASSSSRGEGTATNEKLFF. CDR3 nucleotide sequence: TGTGCCAGCAGCTCTTCCCGAGGAGAGGGAACTGCAACTAATGAAAAACTGTTTTTT.

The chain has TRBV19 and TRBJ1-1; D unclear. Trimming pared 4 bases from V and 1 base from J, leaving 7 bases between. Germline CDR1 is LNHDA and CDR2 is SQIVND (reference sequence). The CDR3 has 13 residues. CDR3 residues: CASSTQRNTEAFF. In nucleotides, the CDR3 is TGTGCCAGTAGTACGCAGAGGAACACTGAAGCTTTCTTT.

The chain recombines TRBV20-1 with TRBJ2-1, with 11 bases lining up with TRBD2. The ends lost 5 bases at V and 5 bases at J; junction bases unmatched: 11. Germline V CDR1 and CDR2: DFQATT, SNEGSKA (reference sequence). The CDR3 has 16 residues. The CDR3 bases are TGCAGTGCTCCCATTCTCCTAGCGGGGGGAGACAATGAGCAGTTCTTC. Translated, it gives CSAPILLAGGDNEQFF.

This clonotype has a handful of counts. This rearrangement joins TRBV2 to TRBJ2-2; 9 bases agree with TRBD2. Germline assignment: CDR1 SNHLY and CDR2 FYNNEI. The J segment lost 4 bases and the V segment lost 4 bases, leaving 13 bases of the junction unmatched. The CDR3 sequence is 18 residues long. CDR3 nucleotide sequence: TGTGCCAGCAGTGGAAGCATATCGGGACTAGCCCTCACCGGGGAGCTGTTTTTT. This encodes CASSGSISGLALTGELFF.